This T cell receptor beta chain came from a study of blood T cell repertoires in COVID-19. This table comes from immunoSEQ multiplex PCR, and its TCRdb copy is limited to in-frame clones, with some not included. Of about 170,000 clones in the sample, almost 85% were seen once. CDR3 length: 13 residues. V lost 4 bases, J lost 8 bases, and 4 bases stayed unmatched. The germline V gene encodes CDR1 MGHRA and CDR2 YSYEKL. The receptor's source is an elderly woman with COVID-19, enrolled during active disease. This chain connects TRBV4-1 to TRBJ2-1; 8 positions match TRBD2. The specimen was peripheral blood. In nucleotides, the CDR3 is TGCGCCAGCAGCCTGACTAGCGTCGATGAGCAGTTCTTC. This gives the protein CASSLTSVDEQFF.